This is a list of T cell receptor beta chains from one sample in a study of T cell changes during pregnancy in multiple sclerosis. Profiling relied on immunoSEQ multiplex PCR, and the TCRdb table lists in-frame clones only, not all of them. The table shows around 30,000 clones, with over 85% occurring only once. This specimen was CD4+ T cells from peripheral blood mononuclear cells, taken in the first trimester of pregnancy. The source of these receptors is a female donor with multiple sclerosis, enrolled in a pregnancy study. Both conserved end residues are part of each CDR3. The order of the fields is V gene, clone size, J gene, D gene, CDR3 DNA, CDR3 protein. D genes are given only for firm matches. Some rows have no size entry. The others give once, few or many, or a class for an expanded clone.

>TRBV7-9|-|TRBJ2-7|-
TGTGCCAGCAGCTTAGGACAGGACAACGCAGAGCAGTACTTC
CASSLGQDNAEQYF
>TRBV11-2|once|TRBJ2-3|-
TGTGCCAGCAGCTTAGATCTATCCAGGGAATTT
CASSLDLSREF
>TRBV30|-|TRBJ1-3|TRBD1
TGTGCCCGGGGACAGGGGGGAAACACCATATATTTT
CARGQGGNTIYF
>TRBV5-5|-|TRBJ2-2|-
TGTGCCAGCAGCTTGATCAGGACTAACACCGGGGAGCTGTTTTTT
CASSLIRTNTGELFF
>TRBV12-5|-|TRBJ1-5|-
TGTGCTAGTGGTTTGACCCTCCAGGATCAGCCCCAGCATTTT
CASGLTLQDQPQHF
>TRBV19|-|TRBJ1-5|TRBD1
TGTGCCACCACCGCAGGGGACAGGGGATATCAGCCCCAGCATTTT
CATTAGDRGYQPQHF
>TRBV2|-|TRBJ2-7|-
TGTGCCAGCAGTGAAGCAACAGCCGCGGGCGAGCAGTACTTC
CASSEATAAGEQYF
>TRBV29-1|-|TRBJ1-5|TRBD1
TGCAGCGTTGTAATACCCTCGACAGGGTCTAATCAGCCCCAGCATTTT
CSVVIPSTGSNQPQHF
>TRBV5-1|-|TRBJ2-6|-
TGCGCCAGTAGCCAGGGGACAACTGGGGCCAACGTCCTGACTTTC
CASSQGTTGANVLTF
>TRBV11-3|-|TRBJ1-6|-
TGTGCCAGCAGCTTAGGTCTGAGGGATTCACCCCTCCACTTT
CASSLGLRDSPLHF
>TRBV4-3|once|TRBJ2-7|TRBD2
TGCGCCAGCAGCCAAGAGTTGAGTAGCGGGGCCTACGAGCAGTACTTC
CASSQELSSGAYEQYF
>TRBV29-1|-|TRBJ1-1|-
TGCAGCGGAGAGACAGGATTGAACACTGAAGCTTTCTTT
CSGETGLNTEAFF
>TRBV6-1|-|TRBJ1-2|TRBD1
TGTGCCAGCAGGGACAGGAACCGATACTATGGCTACACCTTC
CASRDRNRYYGYTF
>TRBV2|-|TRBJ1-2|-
TGTGCCAGCAGGGAGCGTAGCACTCTCCGCTATGGCTACACCTTC
CASRERSTLRYGYTF
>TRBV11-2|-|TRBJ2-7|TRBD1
TGTGCCAGCAAATCAGGGGGCCGGTACGAGCAGTACTTC
CASKSGGRYEQYF
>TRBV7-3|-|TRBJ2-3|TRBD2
TGTGCCAGCAGCTCCCCCGGGACTAGCGGCACAGATACGCAGTATTTT
CASSSPGTSGTDTQYF
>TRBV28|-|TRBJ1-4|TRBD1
TGTGCCAGCAGTTCGCCGACAGGGGGGAATGAAAAACTGTTTTTT
CASSSPTGGNEKLFF
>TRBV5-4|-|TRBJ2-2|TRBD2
TGTGCCAGCAGCGGGGGGGACCGTCTCTACACCGGGGAGCTGTTTTTT
CASSGGDRLYTGELFF
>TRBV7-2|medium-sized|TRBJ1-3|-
TGTGCCAGCAGCTTATTAGGAAACACCATATATTTT
CASSLLGNTIYF
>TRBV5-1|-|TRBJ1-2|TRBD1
TGCGCCAGCAGCCCAGGGACAGGGGGCTATGGCTACACCTTC
CASSPGTGGYGYTF
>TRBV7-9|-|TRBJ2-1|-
TGTGCCAGCAGCTTGGGGCTAGCGGGCAACAGGGGTGAGCAGTTCTTC
CASSLGLAGNRGEQFF